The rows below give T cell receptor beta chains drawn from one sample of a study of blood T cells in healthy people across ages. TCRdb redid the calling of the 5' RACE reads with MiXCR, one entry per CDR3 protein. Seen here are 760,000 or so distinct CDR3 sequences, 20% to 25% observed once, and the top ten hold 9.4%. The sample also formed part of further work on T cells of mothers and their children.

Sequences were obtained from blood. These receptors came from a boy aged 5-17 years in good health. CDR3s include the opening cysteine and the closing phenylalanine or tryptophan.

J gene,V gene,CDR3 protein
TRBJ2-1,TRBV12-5,CASGPQGPSNEQFF
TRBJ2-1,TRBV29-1,CSVSTLGGNEQFF
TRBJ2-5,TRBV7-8,CASSGGGVFKEAQYF
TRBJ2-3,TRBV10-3,CAIRTRGGNTDTQYF
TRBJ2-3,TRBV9,CASSPGPGAHTQYF
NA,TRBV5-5,CASVTTGTSGRYEQFF
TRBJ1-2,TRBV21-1,CASSVGTPRGYGYTF
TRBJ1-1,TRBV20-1,CSARQGPNTEAFF
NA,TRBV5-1,CASSLRVSGDAEQYF
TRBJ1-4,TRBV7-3,CAGSPIQGAEATNEKLFF
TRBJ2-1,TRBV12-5,CASGLGRGNGVYNEQFF
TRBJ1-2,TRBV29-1,CSVQLGGRYGYTF
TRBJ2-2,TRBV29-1,CSVGGETGELFF
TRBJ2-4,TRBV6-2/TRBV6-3,CASSYGGNSVAKNIQYF
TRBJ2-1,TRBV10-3,CAISEERQPTYEQFF